This T cell receptor (beta chain) was retrieved from a study of technical replicates of blood from a few donors. Sequenced by immunoSEQ multiplex PCR; TCRdb stores in-frame clones only, minus some. The data contain tens of thousands of clones, about 93% of them singletons. The CDR3 has 16 residues. The J segment lost 1 base and the V segment lost 0 bases, leaving 5 bases of the junction unmatched. CDR1 SGHRS and CDR2 YFSETQ come from the germline V gene. The clonotype originates from a human donor in good health. The specimen sequenced was T cells isolated from PBMCs. The chain recombines TRBV5-1 with TRBJ2-7, with 9 positions matching TRBD1. The CDR3 loop is CASSLAWTGASYEQYF. CDR3 DNA: TGCGCCAGCAGCTTGGCTTGGACAGGGGCTTCCTACGAGCAGTACTTC.